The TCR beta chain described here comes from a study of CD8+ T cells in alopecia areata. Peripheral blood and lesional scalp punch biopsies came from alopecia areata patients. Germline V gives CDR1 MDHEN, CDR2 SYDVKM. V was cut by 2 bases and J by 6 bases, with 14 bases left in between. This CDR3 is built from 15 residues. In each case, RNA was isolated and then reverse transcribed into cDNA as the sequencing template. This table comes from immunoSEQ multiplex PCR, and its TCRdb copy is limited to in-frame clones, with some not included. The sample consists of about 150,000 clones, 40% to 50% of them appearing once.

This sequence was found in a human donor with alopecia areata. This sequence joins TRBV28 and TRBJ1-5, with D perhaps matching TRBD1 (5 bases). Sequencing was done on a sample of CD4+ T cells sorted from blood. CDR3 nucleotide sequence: TGTGCCAGCAGTTTAGCAGGGTTTTTGGGTCAGCCCCAGCATTTT. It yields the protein CASSLAGFLGQPQHF.